This passage covers 28 T cell receptor beta chains from one sample sequenced in a study of blood T cells in healthy people across ages. A second PCR, run for roughly 7 to 12 cycles, used a sample-barcoded 5' primer plus a J-beta primer mix. TCRdb recomputed calls from the 5' RACE reads with MiXCR, one row per CDR3 protein. The sample has hundreds of thousands of distinct CDR3 sequences, more than 55% seen once. Material: blood. Every receptor here comes from a middle-aged man in good health.

This clonotype was counted only a few times. The rearrangement links TRBV7-2 to TRBJ2-2; D is unclear. Per germline, CDR1 SGHTA and CDR2 FQGNSA. This CDR3 is built from 13 residues. Trimming pared 5 bases from V and 1 base from J, leaving 5 bases between. CDR3 coding DNA: TGTGCCAGCAGCCAAAGGAACACCGGGGAGCTGTTTTTT. It translates to CASSQRNTGELFF.

Points on this clonotype: A much larger clone differs by one base, so this may be a read error. The V gene is TRBV7-8, the J gene TRBJ1-1; a possible D gene is TRBD1 (6 bases). V dropped 1 base and J dropped 6 bases, with 9 bases sitting between them. The CDR3 extends over 13 amino acids. Germline V gene sequence: CDR1 SGHVS, CDR2 FQNEAQ. The CDR3 DNA reads TGTGCCAGCAGCTTAGACAGGGTCGCTGAAGCTTTCTTT. It encodes CASSLDRVAEAFF.

The gene calls are TRBV9 and TRBJ2-5, with D hard to call. CDR1 and CDR2 from the germline V gene are SGDLS and YYNGEE. The CDR3 extends over 15 amino acids. V lost 0 bases to trimming and J lost 11 bases, with 20 bases between them. The CDR3 DNA reads as TGTGCCAGCAGCGTAGGAGACGCCCCACTCGATGAGCAGTACTTC. Its protein is CASSVGDAPLDEQYF.

Turning to this clonotype: A junction end diverges from the germline sequence, so it may reflect a read error. The chain is built from TRBV6-5 and TRBJ2-5; D remains ambiguous. The germline V gene has CDR1 MNHEY and CDR2 SVGAGI. This CDR3 region has 15 residues. The CDR3 nucleotides read TGTGCCAGCAGTTATTACGGACCGCAGCAAGGGACCCAGTACTTC. Translating it yields CASSYYGPQQGTQYF.

The chain couples TRBV29-1 to TRBJ2-6, with D maybe TRBD1 (6 bases). Germline CDR1 and CDR2: SQVTM and ANQGSEA. V lost 0 bases, J lost 1 base, and 16 bases lay in between. This CDR3 has 18 amino acids. CDR3 sequence: CSVEDRRGSGSGANVLTF. The CDR3 nucleotides read TGCAGCGTTGAAGACCGCAGGGGATCGGGGTCTGGGGCCAACGTCCTGACTTTC. The variable domain in full, with the rest retrieved from reference TRBV29-1 and TRBJ2-6, is SAVISQKPSRDICQRGTSLTIQCQVDSQVTMMFWYRQQPGQSLTLIATANQGSEATYESGFVIDKFPISRPNLTFSTLTVSNMSPEDSSIYLCSVEDRRGSGSGANVLTFGAGSRLTVL.

The chain couples TRBV5-1 to TRBJ2-1; 8 nucleotides agree with TRBD2. Germline values: CDR1 SGHRS, CDR2 YFSETQ. The CDR3 spans 18 residues. The V gene end was trimmed by 0 bases and the J gene end by 5 bases; junction bases not matched to a gene: 13. The CDR3 sequence is CASSLDVTGGVINNEQFF. The DNA for the CDR3 is TGCGCCAGCAGCTTGGATGTCACGGGGGGGGTCATCAACAATGAGCAGTTCTTC.

This chain connects TRBV28 to TRBJ2-4; 7 bases match TRBD2. The end of the DNA fits TRBJ2-5 better, so the J call may be wrong. Germline CDR1 is MDHEN and CDR2 is SYDVKM. This CDR3 contains 14 residues. The chain's CDR3 is CASSAPAGVETQYF. CDR3 nucleotides: TGTGCCAGCAGTGCCCCGGCGGGGGTTGAGACCCAGTACTTC.

This clonotype was counted a single time. The chain has TRBV11-2 and TRBJ2-7, with 9 bases that match TRBD2. The CDR3 loop spans 14 amino acids. The germline V gene encodes CDR1 SGHAT and CDR2 FQNNGV. Trimming cost V 3 bases and J 3 bases; bases outside gene matches: 3. The CDR3 DNA is TGTGCCAGCAGCTTTGCGGGGGGGTACTACGAGCAGTACTTC. It translates to CASSFAGGYYEQYF. Full variable domain (missing parts from reference TRBV11-2 and TRBJ2-7): EAGVAQSPRYKIIEKRQSVAFWCNPISGHATLYWYQQILGQGPKLLIQFQNNGVVDDSQLPKDRFSAERLKGVDSTLKIQPAKLEDSAVYLCASSFAGGYYEQYFGPGTRLTVT.

The chain joins TRBV15 to TRBJ2-4; 9 bases are a match to TRBD2. CDR3 length equals 20 residues. With 0 bases clipped from V and 1 base from J, the junction kept 13 bases outside the gene matches. Germline V gene sequence: CDR1 LNHNV, CDR2 YYDKDF (reference sequence). CDR3 DNA sequence: TGTGCCACCAGCAGAGATCCGGTTAGCGGGAGTAGGAGGGCCAAAAACATTCAGTACTTC. Residues: CATSRDPVSGSRRAKNIQYF.

The chain recombines TRBV7-2 with TRBJ1-5, with D unresolved. The V end was cut by 5 bases, the J end by 5 bases, with 31 bases between. From germline, CDR1 is SGHTA and CDR2 FQGNSA. The CDR3 loop spans 20 amino acids. CDR3 bases: TGTGCCAGCAGCCCGGAAGGAGGTAATGGAGGCCTGGGGTCTTATCAGCCCCAGCATTTT. Its translation is CASSPEGGNGGLGSYQPQHF.

In its sample, this clonotype was seen a few times. The V gene is TRBV20-1, the J gene TRBJ2-5; 8 bases are shared with TRBD1. The CDR3 is 14 residues long. Germline trimming cut 1 base from V and 4 bases from J; bases unmatched to any gene: 5. CDR1 DFQATT and CDR2 SNEGSKA come from the germline V gene (reference sequence). CDR3 loop: CSARVPGGTETQYF. The CDR3 coding sequence is TGCAGTGCTAGAGTACCAGGGGGCACAGAGACCCAGTACTTC.

This clonotype was seen a single time. The chain couples TRBV20-1 to TRBJ2-1; weak D call: TRBD2 (6 bases). There are 13 residues in the CDR3. V was trimmed by 1 base and J by 7 bases, leaving 11 bases between them. The germline CDR1 and CDR2 sequences are DFQATT and SNEGSKA (reference sequence). This CDR3 is CSARARTTNEQFF. CDR3 bases: TGCAGTGCTAGAGCGAGGACTACAAATGAGCAGTTCTTC.

The rearrangement uses TRBV6-2 or TRBV6-3 and TRBJ1-2; 7 positions agree with TRBD1. The trim removed 6 bases at V and 3 bases at J, leaving 4 bases unmatched. The CDR3 runs 13 residues. Germline V gene data show CDR1 as MNHEY and CDR2 as SVGEGT. The DNA for the CDR3 is TGTGCCAGCAGGCCCGGGACAGACTATGGCTACACCTTC. It specifies CASRPGTDYGYTF.

V usage is TRBV3-1 and J usage is TRBJ2-4; no clear D. Germline CDR1 LGHDT, CDR2 YNNKEL (reference sequence). Trimming removed 1 base from V and 9 bases from J, with 10 bases in between. The CDR3 extends over 13 amino acids. The DNA for the CDR3 is TGTGCCAGCAGCCAAGGGAAAATAAGCATTCAGTACTTC. Its translation is CASSQGKISIQYF.

This clonotype was seen at least ten times. The chain combines TRBV13 with TRBJ1-6; D ambiguous. Looked up from germline, CDR1 is PRHDT and CDR2 is FYEKMQ (reference sequence). V was pared by 5 bases and J by 14 bases, with 19 bases between. This CDR3 has 14 residues. CDR3 bases: TGTGCCAGCAGCGTTTCGATGGAGGTCGAGTCCCTCCACTTT. Translated, it gives CASSVSMEVESLHF.

The chain employs TRBV12-3 or TRBV12-4 and TRBJ2-6, with 9 bases identical to TRBD1. The CDR3 runs 18 residues. The ends lost 8 bases at V and 0 bases at J; junction bases unmatched: 11. The CDR3 DNA sequence: TGTGCCAGCTTCCCTACAGGGGGCGGTTTCTCTGGGGCCAACGTCCTGACTTTC. Translating gives CASFPTGGGFSGANVLTF.

The chain combines TRBV10-3 with TRBJ1-1; D gene ambiguous. V lost 5 bases and J lost 1, with 14 bases in between. The CDR3 sequence is 15 residues long. Germline CDR1 ENHRY, CDR2 SYGVKD. This CDR3 reads CAISPLSAGNTEAFF. The CDR3 region has the DNA TGTGCCATCAGTCCCCTATCAGCAGGGAACACTGAAGCTTTCTTT.

The chain employs TRBV4-2 and TRBJ1-5; D gene ambiguous. V was shortened by 0 bases and J by 4 bases, with 7 bases between the two germline ends. The CDR3 consists of 14 residues. CDR1 is LGHNA, CDR2 YNFKEQ, per germline. The CDR3 DNA is TGTGCCAGCAGCCAAGACACCGCAAATCAGCCCCAGCATTTT. Translating gives CASSQDTANQPQHF.

This clonotype was detected only once. The gene calls are TRBV2 and TRBJ2-1, with a possible D match to TRBD2 (7 bases). The last part of the DNA fits TRBJ2-7 better; the J call may be wrong. Per germline, CDR1 SNHLY and CDR2 FYNNEI. CDR3 size: 17 residues. The CDR3 sequence is CASPRGGLASSYNEQYF. The CDR3 bases are TGTGCCAGCCCGAGGGGGGGATTGGCGAGCTCCTACAATGAGCAGTACTTC.

The J gene is TRBJ2-5, the V gene TRBV20-1, with 9 bases lining up with TRBD2. From germline, CDR1 is DFQATT and CDR2 SNEGSKA (reference sequence). J gave up 2 bases and V 3 bases, and 7 bases lay outside the gene matches. CDR3 length: 15 amino acids. The CDR3, as DNA: TGCAGTGCTAGCCTTGCGGGAGGGGTTCAAGAGACCCAGTACTTC. As protein: CSASLAGGVQETQYF.

The rearrangement uses TRBV11-1 and TRBJ2-5; TRBD2 is a possible D gene (6 bases). Germline CDR1 SGHAT, CDR2 FQDESV (reference sequence). V shed 3 bases and J shed 2 bases, with 13 bases lying between them. The CDR3 is 15 residues long. DNA for the CDR3: TGTGCCAGCAGCTTGGCTGCGGGACCACAAGAGACCCAGTACTTC. Its translation is CASSLAAGPQETQYF.

This chain connects TRBV7-9 to TRBJ1-2; no reliable D call. Trimming cost V 10 bases and J 2 bases, with 11 bases left between them. Germline V gives CDR1 SEHNR, CDR2 FQNEAQ (reference sequence). This CDR3 contains 12 residues. CDR3 loop: CAIHDGNYGYTF. CDR3 bases: TGTGCCATCCATGACGGAAACTATGGCTACACCTTC.

The chain has TRBV20-1 and TRBJ1-3; D gene ambiguous. The CDR3 loop spans 13 amino acids. The V end was cut by 3 bases, the J end by 4 bases, with 10 bases between. The germline V gene has CDR1 DFQATT and CDR2 SNEGSKA (reference sequence). The CDR3 is CSARGVWGNTIYF. The CDR3 DNA is TGCAGTGCTAGGGGCGTATGGGGAAACACCATATATTTT.

The chain has TRBV4-2 and TRBJ2-3; TRBD2 matches at 10 bases. V lost 1 base to trimming and J lost 4 bases; unmatched junction nucleotides: 8. The CDR3 has 17 residues. Per the germline V gene, CDR1 is LGHNA and CDR2 is YNFKEQ. The CDR3 sequence is CASSQVSKRGGPDTQYF. For the CDR3, the DNA is TGTGCCAGCAGCCAAGTGTCTAAGCGGGGGGGCCCAGATACGCAGTATTTT.

V usage is TRBV11-3 and J usage is TRBJ2-1, with D possibly being TRBD1 or TRBD2 (5 bases each). Germline CDR1 is SGHNT and CDR2 is YENEEA. V lost 5 bases and J lost 5, with 13 bases in between. This CDR3 has 14 amino acids. This chain's CDR3 is CASSEDMGDNEQFF. The CDR3 DNA is TGTGCCAGCAGCGAGGACATGGGAGACAATGAGCAGTTCTTC.

This clonotype has a handful of counts. This chain links TRBV27 with TRBJ2-1; D is possibly TRBD2 (5 bases). Between the trimmed V and J ends, which lost 5 bases and 9 bases, there was a span of 17 bases. In germline, CDR1 is MNHEY, CDR2 SMNVEV (reference sequence). The CDR3 sequence is 14 residues long. CDR3 sequence: CASSRTTSGVEQFF. The CDR3, as DNA: TGTGCCAGCAGTCGAACCACTAGTGGTGTTGAGCAGTTCTTC.

The chain combines TRBV7-2 with TRBJ1-2, with D possibly being TRBD1 (5 bases). From germline, CDR1 is SGHTA and CDR2 FQGNSA. The CDR3 is 13 amino acids. V lost 5 bases to trimming and J lost 5 bases, with 12 bases between them. The CDR3, as DNA: TGTGCCAGCAGCGGGACGGCAGAGTATGGCTACACCTTC. Translation: CASSGTAEYGYTF.

This clonotype was recorded only once. The chain carries TRBV7-8 and TRBJ2-7; maybe TRBD1 (5 bases). The DNA end favors TRBJ2-4, so the J call may be wrong. The CDR3 consists of 14 residues. Germline CDR1 is SGHVS and CDR2 is FQNEAQ. The CDR3 region is CASSFNRLLDIQYF. As DNA, the CDR3 is TGTGCCAGCAGCTTTAACAGGTTATTGGACATTCAGTACTTC.